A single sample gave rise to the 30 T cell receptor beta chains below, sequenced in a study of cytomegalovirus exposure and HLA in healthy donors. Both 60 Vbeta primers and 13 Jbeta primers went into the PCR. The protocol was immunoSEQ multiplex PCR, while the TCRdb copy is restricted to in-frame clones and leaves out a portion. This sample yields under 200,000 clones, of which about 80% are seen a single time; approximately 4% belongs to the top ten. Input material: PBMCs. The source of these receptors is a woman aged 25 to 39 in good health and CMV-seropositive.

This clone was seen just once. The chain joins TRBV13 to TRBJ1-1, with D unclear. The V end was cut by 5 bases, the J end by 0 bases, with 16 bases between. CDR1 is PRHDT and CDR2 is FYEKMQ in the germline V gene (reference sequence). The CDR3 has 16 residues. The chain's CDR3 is CASSLPTAAVNTEAFF. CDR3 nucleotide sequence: TGTGCCAGCAGCCTCCCGACGGCGGCGGTGAACACTGAAGCTTTCTTT.

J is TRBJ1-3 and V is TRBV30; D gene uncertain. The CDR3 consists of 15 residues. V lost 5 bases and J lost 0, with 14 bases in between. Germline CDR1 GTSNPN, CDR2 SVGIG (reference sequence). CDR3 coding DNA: TGTGCCTGGCCACATACAGAGCTCTCTGGAAACACCATATATTTT. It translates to CAWPHTELSGNTIYF.

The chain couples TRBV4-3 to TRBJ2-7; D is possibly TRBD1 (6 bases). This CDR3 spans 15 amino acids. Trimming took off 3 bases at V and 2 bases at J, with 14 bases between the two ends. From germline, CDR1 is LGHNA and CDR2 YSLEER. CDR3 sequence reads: CASSHGRQEAYEQYF. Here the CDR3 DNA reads TGCGCCAGCAGCCATGGCCGACAGGAGGCCTACGAGCAGTACTTC.

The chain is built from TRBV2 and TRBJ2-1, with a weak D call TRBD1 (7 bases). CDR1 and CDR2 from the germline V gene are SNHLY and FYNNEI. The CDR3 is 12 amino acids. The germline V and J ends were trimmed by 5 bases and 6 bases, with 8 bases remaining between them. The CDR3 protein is CASSQGGNEQFF. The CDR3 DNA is TGTGCCAGCAGTCAGGGGGGCAATGAGCAGTTCTTC. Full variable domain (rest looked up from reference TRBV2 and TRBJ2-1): EPEVTQTPSHQVTQMGQEVILRCVPISNHLYFYWYRQILGQKVEFLVSFYNNEISEKSEIFDDQFSVERPDGSNFTLKIRSTKLEDSAMYFCASSQGGNEQFFGPGTRLTVL.

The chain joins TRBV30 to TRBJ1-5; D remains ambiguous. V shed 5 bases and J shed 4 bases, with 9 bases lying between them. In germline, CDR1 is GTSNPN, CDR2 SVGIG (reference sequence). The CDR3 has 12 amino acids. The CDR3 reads CAWATGNQPQHF. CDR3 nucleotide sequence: TGTGCCTGGGCAACGGGGAATCAGCCCCAGCATTTT.

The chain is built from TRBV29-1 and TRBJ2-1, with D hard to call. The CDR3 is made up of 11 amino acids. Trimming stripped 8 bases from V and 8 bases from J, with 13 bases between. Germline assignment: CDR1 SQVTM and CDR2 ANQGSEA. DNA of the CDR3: TGCAGCACCGCGGCAATGTATGAGCAGTTCTTC. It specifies CSTAAMYEQFF.

CDR3: CASSVGVYNEKLFF. The CDR3 coding sequence is TGTGCCAGCAGCGTAGGTGTTTATAATGAAAAACTGTTTTTT. This sequence joins TRBV9 and TRBJ1-4; D is unclear. The V gene's germline CDR1 is SGDLS and CDR2 YYNGEE. This CDR3 has 14 amino acids. V lost 0 bases, J lost 4 bases, and 7 bases lay in between.

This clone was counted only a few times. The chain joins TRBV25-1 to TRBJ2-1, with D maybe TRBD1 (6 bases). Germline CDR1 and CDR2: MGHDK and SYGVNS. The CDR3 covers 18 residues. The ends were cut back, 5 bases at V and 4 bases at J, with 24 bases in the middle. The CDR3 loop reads CASSPEGVGTTLYNEQFF. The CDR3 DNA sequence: TGTGCCAGCAGTCCCGAAGGGGTTGGGACAACCTTATACAATGAGCAGTTCTTC.

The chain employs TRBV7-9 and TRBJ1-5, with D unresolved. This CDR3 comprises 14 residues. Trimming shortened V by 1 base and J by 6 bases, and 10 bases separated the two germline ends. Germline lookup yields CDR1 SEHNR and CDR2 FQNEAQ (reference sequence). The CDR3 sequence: CASSLGTPFQPQHF. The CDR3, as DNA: TGTGCCAGCAGCTTAGGTACTCCCTTTCAGCCCCAGCATTTT.

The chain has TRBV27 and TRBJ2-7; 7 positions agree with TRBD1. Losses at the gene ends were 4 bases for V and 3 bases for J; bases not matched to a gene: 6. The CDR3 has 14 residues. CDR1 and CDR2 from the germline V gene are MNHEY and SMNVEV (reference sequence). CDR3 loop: CASSSGGIVYEQYF. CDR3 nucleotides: TGTGCCAGCAGTTCAGGGGGAATAGTCTACGAGCAGTACTTC.

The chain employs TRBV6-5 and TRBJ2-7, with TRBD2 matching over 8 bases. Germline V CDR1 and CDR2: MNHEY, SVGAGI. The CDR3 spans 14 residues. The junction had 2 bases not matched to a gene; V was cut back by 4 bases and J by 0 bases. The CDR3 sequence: CASSSSGGSYEQYF. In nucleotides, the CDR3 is TGTGCCAGCAGTTCCAGCGGGGGCTCCTACGAGCAGTACTTC.

For the CDR3, the DNA is TGTGCCAGCAGCCGCGGGGCGCACAACTATGGCTACACCTTC. Residues: CASSRGAHNYGYTF. The V gene is TRBV11-2, the J gene TRBJ1-2, with a weak D call TRBD1 (5 bases). The CDR3 spans 14 residues. CDR1 and CDR2 (germline): SGHAT, FQNNGV. The germline V and J ends were trimmed by 5 bases and 2 bases, with 12 bases remaining between them.

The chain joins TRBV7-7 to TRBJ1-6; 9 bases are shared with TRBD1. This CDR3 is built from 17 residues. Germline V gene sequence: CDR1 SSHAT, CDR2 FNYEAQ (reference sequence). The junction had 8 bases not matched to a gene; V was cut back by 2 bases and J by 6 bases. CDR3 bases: TGTGCCAGCAGCTTAAATCCTCCGGGACAGGGTAATTCACCCCTCCACTTT. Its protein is CASSLNPPGQGNSPLHF.

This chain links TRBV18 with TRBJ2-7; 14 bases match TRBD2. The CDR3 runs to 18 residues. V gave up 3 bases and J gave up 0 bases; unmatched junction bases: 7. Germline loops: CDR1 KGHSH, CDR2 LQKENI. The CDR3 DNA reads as TGTGCCAGCTCACCGGTGACTAGCGGGAGGGGTAGCTCCTACGAGCAGTACTTC. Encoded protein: CASSPVTSGRGSSYEQYF.

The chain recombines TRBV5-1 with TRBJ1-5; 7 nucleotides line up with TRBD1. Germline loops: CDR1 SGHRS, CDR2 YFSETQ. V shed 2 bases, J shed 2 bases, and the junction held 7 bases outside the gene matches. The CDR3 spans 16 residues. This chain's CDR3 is CASSFVPTGGNQPQHF. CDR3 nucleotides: TGCGCCAGCAGCTTCGTACCCACAGGGGGCAATCAGCCCCAGCATTTT.

Here the CDR3 DNA reads TGTGCCTGGAACCCCGGACAGTCCTACAATGAGCAGTTCTTC. Translating it yields CAWNPGQSYNEQFF. This sequence joins TRBV30 and TRBJ2-1, with D tentatively TRBD1 (6 bases). V lost 4 bases to trimming and J lost 1 base, with 11 bases between them. This CDR3 is 14 amino acids long. Per the germline V gene, CDR1 is GTSNPN and CDR2 is SVGIG (reference sequence).

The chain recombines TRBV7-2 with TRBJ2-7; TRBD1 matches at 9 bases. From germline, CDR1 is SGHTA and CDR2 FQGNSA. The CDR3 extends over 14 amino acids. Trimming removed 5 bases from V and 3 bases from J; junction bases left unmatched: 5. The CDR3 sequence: CASSQAGQGYEQYF. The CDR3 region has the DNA TGTGCCAGCAGCCAAGCGGGACAGGGCTACGAGCAGTACTTC.

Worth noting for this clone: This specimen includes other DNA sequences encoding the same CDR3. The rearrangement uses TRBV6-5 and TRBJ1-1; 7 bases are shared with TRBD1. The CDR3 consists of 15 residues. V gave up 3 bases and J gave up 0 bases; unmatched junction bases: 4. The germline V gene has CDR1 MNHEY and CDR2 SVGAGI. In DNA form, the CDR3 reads TGTGCCAGCAGTTATTCGACAGGGATGAACACTGAAGCTTTCTTT. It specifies CASSYSTGMNTEAFF.

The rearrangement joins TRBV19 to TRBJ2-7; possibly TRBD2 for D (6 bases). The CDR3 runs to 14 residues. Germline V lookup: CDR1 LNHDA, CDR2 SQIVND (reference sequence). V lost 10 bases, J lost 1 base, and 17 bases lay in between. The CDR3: CATTTGERSYEQYF. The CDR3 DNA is TGTGCCACAACAACGGGAGAAAGGTCCTACGAGCAGTACTTC.

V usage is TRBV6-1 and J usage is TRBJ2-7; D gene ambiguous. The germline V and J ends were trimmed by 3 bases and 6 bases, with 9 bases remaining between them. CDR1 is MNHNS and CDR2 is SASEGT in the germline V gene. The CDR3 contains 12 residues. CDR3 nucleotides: TGTGCCAGCAGTGACGAGGAACGCGAGCAGTACTTC. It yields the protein CASSDEEREQYF.

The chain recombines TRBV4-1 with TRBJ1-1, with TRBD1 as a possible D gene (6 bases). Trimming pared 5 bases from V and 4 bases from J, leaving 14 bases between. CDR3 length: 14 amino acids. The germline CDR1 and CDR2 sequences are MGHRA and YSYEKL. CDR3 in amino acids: CASSLGGAPTEAFF. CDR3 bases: TGCGCCAGCAGCTTAGGGGGGGCACCCACTGAAGCTTTCTTT.

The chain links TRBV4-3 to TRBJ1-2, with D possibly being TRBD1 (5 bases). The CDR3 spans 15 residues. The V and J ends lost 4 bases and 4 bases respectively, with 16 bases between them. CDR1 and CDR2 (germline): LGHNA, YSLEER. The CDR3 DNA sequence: TGCGCCAGCAGCCTAACGACAGATTCGTTCTATGGCTACACCTTC. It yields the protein CASSLTTDSFYGYTF.

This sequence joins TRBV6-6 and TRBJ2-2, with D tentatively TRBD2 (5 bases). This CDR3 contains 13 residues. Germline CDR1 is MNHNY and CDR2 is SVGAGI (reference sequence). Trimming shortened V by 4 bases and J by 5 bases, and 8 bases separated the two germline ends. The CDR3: CASSWAGTGELFF. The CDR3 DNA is TGTGCCAGCAGTTGGGCGGGTACCGGGGAGCTGTTTTTT.

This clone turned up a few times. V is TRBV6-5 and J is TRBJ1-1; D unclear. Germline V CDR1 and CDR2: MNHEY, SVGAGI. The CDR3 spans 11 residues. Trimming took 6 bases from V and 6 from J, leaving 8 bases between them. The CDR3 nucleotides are TGTGCCAGCAGCTCCGGGGCTGAAGCTTTCTTT. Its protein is CASSSGAEAFF.

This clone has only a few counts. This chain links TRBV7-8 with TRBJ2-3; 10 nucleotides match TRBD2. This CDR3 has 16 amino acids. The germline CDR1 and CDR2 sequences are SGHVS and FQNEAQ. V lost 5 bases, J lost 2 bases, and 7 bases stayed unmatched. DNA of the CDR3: TGTGCCAGCAGCAAATTTAGCGGGAGGTACACAGATACGCAGTATTTT. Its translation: CASSKFSGRYTDTQYF.

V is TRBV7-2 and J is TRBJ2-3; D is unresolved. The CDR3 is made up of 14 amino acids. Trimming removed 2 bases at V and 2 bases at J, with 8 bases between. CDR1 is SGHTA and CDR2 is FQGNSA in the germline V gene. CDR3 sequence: CASSLFRNTDTQYF. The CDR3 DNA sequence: TGTGCCAGCAGCTTATTTAGAAACACAGATACGCAGTATTTT.

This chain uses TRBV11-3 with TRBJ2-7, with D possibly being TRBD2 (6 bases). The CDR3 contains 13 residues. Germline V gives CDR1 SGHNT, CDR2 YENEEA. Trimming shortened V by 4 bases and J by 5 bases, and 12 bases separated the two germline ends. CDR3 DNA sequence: TGTGCCAGCAGCTCCCGACTAGTCCACGAGCAGTACTTC. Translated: CASSSRLVHEQYF.

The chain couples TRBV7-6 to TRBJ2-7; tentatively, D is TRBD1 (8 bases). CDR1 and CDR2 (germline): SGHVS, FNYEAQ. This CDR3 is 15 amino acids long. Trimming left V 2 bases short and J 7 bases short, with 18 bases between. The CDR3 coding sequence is TGTGCCAGCAGCTTAACAGGGGGGGGACCTGGGGAGCAGTACTTC. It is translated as CASSLTGGGPGEQYF.

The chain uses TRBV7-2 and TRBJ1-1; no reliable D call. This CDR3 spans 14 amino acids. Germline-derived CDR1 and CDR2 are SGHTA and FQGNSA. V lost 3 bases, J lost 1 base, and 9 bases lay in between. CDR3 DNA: TGTGCCAGCAGCTTGGAGGGCAGGAACACTGAAGCTTTCTTT. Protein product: CASSLEGRNTEAFF.

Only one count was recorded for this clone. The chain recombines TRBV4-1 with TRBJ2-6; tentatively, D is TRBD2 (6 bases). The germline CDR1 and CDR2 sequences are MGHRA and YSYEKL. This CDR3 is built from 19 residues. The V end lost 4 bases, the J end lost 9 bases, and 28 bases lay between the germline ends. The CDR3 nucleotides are TGCGCCAGCAGCCTAACGAGTGGGATTACTACTCTGGGAGGCAACGTCCTGACTTTC. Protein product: CASSLTSGITTLGGNVLTF.